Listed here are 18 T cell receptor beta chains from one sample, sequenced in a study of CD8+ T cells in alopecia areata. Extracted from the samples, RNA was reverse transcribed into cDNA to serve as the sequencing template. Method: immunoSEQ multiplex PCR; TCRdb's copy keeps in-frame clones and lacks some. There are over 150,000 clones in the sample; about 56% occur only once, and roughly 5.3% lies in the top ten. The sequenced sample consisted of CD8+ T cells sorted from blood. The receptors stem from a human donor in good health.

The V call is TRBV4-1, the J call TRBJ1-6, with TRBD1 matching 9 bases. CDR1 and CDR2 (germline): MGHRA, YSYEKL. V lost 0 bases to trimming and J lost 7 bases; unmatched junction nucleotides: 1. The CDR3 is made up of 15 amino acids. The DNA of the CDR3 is TGCGCCAGCAGCCAAGAAGGGACAGGGAATTCACCCCTCCACTTT. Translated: CASSQEGTGNSPLHF.

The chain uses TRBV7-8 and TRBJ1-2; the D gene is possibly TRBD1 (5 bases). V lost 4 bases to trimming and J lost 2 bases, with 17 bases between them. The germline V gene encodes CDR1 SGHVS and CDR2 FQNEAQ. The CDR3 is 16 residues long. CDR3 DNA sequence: TGTGCCAGCAGCTCCCACGGTCCAGGGCCAAACTATGGCTACACCTTC. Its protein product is CASSSHGPGPNYGYTF.

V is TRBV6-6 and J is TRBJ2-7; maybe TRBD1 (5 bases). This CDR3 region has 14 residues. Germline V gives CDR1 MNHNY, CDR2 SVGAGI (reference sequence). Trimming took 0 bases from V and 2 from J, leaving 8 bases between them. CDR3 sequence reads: CASSYSDITYEQYF. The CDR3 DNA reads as TGTGCCAGCAGTTACTCGGACATAACCTACGAGCAGTACTTC.

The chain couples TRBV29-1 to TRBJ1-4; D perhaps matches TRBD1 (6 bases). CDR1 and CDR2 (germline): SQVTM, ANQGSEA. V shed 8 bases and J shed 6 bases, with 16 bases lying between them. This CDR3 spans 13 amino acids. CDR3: CSSLSGADEKLFF. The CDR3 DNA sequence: TGCAGCTCATTGTCAGGGGCGGATGAAAAACTGTTTTTT.

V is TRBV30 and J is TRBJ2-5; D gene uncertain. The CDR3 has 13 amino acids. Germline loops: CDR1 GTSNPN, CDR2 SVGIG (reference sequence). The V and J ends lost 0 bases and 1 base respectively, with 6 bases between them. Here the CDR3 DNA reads TGTGCCTGGAGTGTACACCCCCAAGAGACCCAGTACTTC. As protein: CAWSVHPQETQYF.

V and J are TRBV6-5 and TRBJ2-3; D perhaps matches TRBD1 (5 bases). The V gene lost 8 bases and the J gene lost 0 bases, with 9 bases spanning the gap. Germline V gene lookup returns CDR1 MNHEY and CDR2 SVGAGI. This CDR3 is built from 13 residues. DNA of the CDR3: TGTGCCAGCGGGGCCTCGAGCACAGATACGCAGTATTTT. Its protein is CASGASSTDTQYF.

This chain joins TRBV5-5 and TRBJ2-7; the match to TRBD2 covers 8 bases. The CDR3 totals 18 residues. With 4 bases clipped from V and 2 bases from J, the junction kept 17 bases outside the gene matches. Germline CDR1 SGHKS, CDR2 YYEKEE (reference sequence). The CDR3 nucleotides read TGTGCCAGCAGCCTCGGACGGGGGGGCCCCCGAAATACCTACGAGCAGTACTTC. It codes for CASSLGRGGPRNTYEQYF.

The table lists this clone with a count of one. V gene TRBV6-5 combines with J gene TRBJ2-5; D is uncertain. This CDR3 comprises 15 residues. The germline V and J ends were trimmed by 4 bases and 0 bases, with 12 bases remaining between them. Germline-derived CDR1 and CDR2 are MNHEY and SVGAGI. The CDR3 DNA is TGTGCCAGCAGTTCCTTCCGACGCAACCAAGAGACCCAGTACTTC. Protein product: CASSSFRRNQETQYF.

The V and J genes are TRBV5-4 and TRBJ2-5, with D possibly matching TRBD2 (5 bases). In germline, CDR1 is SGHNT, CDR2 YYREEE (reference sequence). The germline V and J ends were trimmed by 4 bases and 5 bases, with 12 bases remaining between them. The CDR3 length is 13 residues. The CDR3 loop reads CASSPRVFETQYF. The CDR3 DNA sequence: TGTGCCAGCAGCCCGAGGGTTTTTGAGACCCAGTACTTC.

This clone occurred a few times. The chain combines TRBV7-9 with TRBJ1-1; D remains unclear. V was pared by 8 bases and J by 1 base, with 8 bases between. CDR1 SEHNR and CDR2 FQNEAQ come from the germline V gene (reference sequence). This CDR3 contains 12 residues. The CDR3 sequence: CASLHPNTEAFF. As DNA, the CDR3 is TGTGCCAGCCTACACCCGAACACTGAAGCTTTCTTT.

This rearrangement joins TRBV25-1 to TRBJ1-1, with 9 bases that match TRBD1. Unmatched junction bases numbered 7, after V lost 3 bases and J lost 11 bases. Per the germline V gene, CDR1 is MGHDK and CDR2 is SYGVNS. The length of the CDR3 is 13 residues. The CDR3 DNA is TGTGCCAGCAGTGAGGACAACAGGGGGCTTGCTTTCTTT. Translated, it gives CASSEDNRGLAFF.

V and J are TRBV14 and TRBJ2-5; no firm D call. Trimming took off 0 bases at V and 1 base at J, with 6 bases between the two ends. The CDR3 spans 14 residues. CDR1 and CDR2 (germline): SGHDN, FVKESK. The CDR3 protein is CASSQDRFQETQYF. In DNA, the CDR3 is TGTGCCAGCAGCCAAGACCGGTTCCAAGAGACCCAGTACTTC. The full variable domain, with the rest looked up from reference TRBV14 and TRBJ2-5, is EAGVTQFPSHSVIEKGQTVTLRCDPISGHDNLYWYRRVMGKEIKFLLHFVKESKQDESGMPNNRFLAERTGGTYSTLKVQPAELEDSGVYFCASSQDRFQETQYFGPGTRLLVL.

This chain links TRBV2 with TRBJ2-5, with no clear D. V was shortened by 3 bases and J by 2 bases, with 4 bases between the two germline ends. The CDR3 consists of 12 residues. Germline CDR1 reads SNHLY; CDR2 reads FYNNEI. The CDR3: CASSDQQETQYF. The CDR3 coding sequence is TGTGCCAGCAGTGACCAACAAGAGACCCAGTACTTC. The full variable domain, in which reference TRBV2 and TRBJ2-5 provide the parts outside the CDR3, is EPEVTQTPSHQVTQMGQEVILRCVPISNHLYFYWYRQILGQKVEFLVSFYNNEISEKSEIFDDQFSVERPDGSNFTLKIRSTKLEDSAMYFCASSDQQETQYFGPGTRLLVL.

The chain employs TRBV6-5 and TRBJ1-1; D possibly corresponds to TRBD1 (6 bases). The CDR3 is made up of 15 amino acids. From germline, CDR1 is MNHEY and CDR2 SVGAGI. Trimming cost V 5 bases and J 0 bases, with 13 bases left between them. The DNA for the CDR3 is TGTGCCAGCAGTGGCTCTGGGGGCATGAACACTGAAGCTTTCTTT. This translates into CASSGSGGMNTEAFF.

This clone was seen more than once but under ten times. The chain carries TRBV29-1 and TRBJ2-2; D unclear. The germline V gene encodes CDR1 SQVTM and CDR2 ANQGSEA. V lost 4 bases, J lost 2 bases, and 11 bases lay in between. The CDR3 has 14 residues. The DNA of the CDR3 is TGCAGCGTTGTGGGCGGCCGCAACACCGGGGAGCTGTTTTTT. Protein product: CSVVGGRNTGELFF.

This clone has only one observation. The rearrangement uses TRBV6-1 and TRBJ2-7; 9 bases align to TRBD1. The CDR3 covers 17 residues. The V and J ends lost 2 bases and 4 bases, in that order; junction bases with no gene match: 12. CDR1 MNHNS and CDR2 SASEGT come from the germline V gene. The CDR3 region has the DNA TGTGCCAGCAGTGAAATTGTCGGGACAGGGACTTTTTACGAGCAGTACTTC. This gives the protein CASSEIVGTGTFYEQYF.

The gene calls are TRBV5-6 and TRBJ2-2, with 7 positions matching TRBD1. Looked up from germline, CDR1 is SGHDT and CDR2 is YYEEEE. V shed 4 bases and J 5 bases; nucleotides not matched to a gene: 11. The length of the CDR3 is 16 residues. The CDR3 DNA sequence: TGTGCCAGCAGCCCTGCTGGGACAGACCTTACCGGGGAGCTGTTTTTT. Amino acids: CASSPAGTDLTGELFF.

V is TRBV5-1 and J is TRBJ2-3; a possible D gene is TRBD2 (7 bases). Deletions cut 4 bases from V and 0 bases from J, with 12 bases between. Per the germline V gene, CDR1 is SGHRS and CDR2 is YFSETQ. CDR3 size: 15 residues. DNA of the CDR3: TGCGCCAGCAGCCCCGCGGGGGCAAGCACAGATACGCAGTATTTT. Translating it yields CASSPAGASTDTQYF.